This T cell receptor beta chain was sequenced during a study of cytomegalovirus exposure and HLA in healthy donors. Findings of the study overall: The study put some 160 TCR beta chains on its list as cytomegalovirus-associated. That first-cohort TCR clusters tended to co-occur in the roughly 120 validation repertoires was found in a later analysis.

Assay: immunoSEQ multiplex PCR; the TCRdb copy retains only in-frame clones and omits some. Of under 250,000 clones in the sample, just under 90% were seen once. Separation from the roughly 670-subject first cohort characterized the roughly 130-subject validation cohort, to which the donors belonged. Remarks on this clone: What it binds is unknown.

The TCR originated in a man aged 18 to 30 in good health and CMV-seronegative. The sample consisted of PBMCs.

The CDR3 sequence is CASSLDGGRADTQYF. CDR3 bases: TGTGCCAGCAGCTTAGACGGGGGGAGGGCAGATACGCAGTATTTT. The rearrangement uses TRBV7-2 and TRBJ2-3; 7 bases align to TRBD2. Losses at the gene ends were 1 base for V and 4 bases for J; bases not matched to a gene: 5. The CDR3 loop spans 15 amino acids. The germline V gene has CDR1 SGHTA and CDR2 FQGNSA.